Listed below are T cell receptor beta chains from one sample, sequenced in a study of T-cell reconstitution after alpha-beta-depleted transplantation in children. One entry per CDR3 protein results from TCRdb running MiXCR on the PCR reads. This sample has roughly 300,000 distinct CDR3 sequences, with nearly 10% found just once. The starting material was PBMCs from the stem cell graft donor, obtained from the stem cell graft. These receptors were taken from a human donor who donated a stem cell graft to a child with SCID. Both conserved end residues are trimmed from each CDR3. Only part of the rows carry a size: once, few, many, or a class if the clone is expanded.

clone_size,v_call,cdr3_aa
few,TRBV7-3,ASSPGAFTDTQY
.,TRBV27,ASSSTGNGYT
few,TRBV11-3,ASSLAGQRYNEQF
many,TRBV20-1,SASQGAYEQY
.,TRBV7-6,ASLIRQGSGEKLF
many,TRBV12-3/TRBV12-4,ASTLGVSSYEQY
.,TRBV4-1,ASRDIHYT
few,TRBV5-1,ASSLAGQHTGELF
few,TRBV12-3/TRBV12-4,ASTPQIRGNYGYT
few,TRBV11-1,ASSVLGAASGGRNEQF
.,TRBV6-1,ASSQTQGPGANVLT
many,TRBV7-9,ASSLAGTYTDWELF
many,TRBV13,ASSPRRRGPYTGELF
.,TRBV9,ASSAPTRDANTGELF
.,TRBV6-1,ASSAREGRNTIY
.,TRBV12-1,ASSPGTSGGRGDTQY
few,TRBV7-6,ASSLWAADTQY
many,TRBV27,ASSATTGLNEKLF
few,TRBV20-1,SARIRAGRTDTQY
.,TRBV12-3/TRBV12-4,ASSLVNRPNYGYT
few,TRBV2,ASSEDPSGGDEQF
few,TRBV7-8,ASSPQRGGNEQF
few,TRBV7-9,ASFGRGVHNEQF
many,TRBV6-5,ASSYDPARAINEKLF
few,TRBV6-1,ASRQGLKQGNPEAF
many,TRBV5-1,ASSGGQGTDTQY
few,TRBV27,ASSFGAGDTIY
.,TRBV6-1,ASTPRGRVEQF
many,TRBV12-3/TRBV12-4,ASSLGPEAF
many,TRBV10-3,AIRTSGDNNEQF
.,TRBV5-1,ASMRDIAGETQY